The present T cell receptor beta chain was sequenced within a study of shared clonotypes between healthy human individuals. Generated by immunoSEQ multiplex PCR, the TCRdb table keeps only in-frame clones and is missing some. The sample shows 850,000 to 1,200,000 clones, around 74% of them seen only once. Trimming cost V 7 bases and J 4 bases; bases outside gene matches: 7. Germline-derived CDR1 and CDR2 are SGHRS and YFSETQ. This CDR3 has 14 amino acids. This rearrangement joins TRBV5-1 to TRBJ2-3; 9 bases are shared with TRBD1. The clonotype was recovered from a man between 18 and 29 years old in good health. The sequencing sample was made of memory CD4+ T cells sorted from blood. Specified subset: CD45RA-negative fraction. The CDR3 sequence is CASRTGDVADTQYF. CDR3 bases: TGCGCCAGCCGGACAGGGGACGTGGCAGATACGCAGTATTTT.